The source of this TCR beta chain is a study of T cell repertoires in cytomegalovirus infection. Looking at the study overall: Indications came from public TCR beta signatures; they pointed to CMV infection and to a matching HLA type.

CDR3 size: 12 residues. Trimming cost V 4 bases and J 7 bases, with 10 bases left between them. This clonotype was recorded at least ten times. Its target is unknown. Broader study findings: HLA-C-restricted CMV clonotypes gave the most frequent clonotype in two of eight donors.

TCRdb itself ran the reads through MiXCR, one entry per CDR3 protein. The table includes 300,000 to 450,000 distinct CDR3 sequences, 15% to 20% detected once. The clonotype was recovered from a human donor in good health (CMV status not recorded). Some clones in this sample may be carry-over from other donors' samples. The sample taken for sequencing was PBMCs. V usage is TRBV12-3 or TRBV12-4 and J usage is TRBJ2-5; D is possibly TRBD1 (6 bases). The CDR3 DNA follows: TGTGCCAGCAGTTGGGGGCCCGGGACCCAGTACTTC. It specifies CASSWGPGTQYF.